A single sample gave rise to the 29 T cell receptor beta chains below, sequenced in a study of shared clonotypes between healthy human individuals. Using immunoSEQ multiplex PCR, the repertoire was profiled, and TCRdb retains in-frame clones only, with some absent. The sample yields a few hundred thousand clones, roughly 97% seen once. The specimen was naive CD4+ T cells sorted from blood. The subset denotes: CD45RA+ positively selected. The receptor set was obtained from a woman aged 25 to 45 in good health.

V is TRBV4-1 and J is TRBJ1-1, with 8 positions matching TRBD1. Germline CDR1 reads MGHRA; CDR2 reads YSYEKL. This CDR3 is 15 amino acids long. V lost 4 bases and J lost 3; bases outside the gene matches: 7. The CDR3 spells CASSRGQGWDTEAFF. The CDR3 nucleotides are TGCGCCAGCAGCCGAGGACAGGGTTGGGACACTGAAGCTTTCTTT.

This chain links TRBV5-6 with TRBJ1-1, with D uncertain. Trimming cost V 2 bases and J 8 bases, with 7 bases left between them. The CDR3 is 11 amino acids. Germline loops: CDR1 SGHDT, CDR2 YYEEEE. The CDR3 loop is CASSLGLEAFF. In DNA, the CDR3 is TGTGCCAGCAGCTTAGGGCTGGAAGCTTTCTTT.

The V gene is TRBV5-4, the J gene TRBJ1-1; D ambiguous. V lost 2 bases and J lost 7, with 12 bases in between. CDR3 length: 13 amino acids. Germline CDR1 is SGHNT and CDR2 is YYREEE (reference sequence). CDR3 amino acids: CASSFSFGYEAFF. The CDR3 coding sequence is TGTGCCAGCAGCTTTAGTTTTGGTTATGAAGCTTTCTTT.

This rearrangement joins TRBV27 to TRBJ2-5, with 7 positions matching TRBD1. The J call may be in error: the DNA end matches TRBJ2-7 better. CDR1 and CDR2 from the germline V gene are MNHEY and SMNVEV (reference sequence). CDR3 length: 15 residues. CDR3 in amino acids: CASSLSRQGAYEQYF. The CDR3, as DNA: TGTGCCAGCAGTTTATCGAGGCAGGGGGCCTACGAGCAGTACTTC.

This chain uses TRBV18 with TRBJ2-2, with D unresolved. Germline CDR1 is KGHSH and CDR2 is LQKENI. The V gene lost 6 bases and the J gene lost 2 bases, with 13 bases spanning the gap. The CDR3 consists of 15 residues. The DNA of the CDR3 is TGTGCCAGCTCCCCATTACCGGGTAACACCGGGGAGCTGTTTTTT. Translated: CASSPLPGNTGELFF.

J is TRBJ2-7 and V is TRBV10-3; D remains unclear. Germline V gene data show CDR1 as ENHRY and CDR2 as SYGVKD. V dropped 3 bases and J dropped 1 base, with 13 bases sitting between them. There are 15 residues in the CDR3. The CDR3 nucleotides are TGTGCCATCAGTGATACGACAAAGTCTTCCTACGAGCAGTACTTC. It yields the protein CAISDTTKSSYEQYF.

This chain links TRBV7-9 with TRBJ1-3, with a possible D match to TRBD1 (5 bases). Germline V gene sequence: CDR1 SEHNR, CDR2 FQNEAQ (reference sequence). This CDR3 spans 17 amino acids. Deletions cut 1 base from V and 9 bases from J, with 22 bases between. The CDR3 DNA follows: TGTGCCAGCAGCTTAGACCCGGGGACTAGGTCCTGGGCCACCATATATTTT. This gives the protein CASSLDPGTRSWATIYF. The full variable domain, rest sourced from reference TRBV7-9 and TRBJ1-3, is DTGVSQNPRHKITKRGQNVTFRCDPISEHNRLYWYRQTLGQGPEFLTYFQNEAQLEKSRLLSDRFSAERPKGSFSTLEIQRTEQGDSAMYLCASSLDPGTRSWATIYFGEGSWLTVV.

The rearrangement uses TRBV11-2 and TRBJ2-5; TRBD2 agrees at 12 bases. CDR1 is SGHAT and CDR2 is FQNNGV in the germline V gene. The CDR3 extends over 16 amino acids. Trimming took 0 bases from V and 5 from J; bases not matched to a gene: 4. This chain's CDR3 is CASSLDGTSGRETQYF. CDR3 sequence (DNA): TGTGCCAGCAGCTTAGATGGCACTAGCGGGAGGGAGACCCAGTACTTC.

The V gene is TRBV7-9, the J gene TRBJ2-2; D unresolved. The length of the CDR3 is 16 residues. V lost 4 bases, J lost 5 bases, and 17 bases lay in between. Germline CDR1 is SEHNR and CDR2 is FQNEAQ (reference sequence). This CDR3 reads CASSSPDRWGTGELFF. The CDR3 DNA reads TGTGCCAGCAGCTCCCCTGATAGATGGGGAACCGGGGAGCTGTTTTTT.

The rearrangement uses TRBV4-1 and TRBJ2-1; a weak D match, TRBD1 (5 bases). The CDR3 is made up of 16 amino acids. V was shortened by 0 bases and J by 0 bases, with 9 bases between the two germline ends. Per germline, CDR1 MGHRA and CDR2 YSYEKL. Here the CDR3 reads CASSQERGFSYNEQFF. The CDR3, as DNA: TGCGCCAGCAGCCAAGAAAGGGGATTCTCCTACAATGAGCAGTTCTTC.

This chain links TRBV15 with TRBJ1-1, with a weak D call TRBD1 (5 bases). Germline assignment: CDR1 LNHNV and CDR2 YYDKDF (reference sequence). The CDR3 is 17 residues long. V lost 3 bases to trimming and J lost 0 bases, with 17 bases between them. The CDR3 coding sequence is TGTGCCACCAGCAGGCATCAGGGTTTTGGTATGAACACTGAAGCTTTCTTT. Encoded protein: CATSRHQGFGMNTEAFF.

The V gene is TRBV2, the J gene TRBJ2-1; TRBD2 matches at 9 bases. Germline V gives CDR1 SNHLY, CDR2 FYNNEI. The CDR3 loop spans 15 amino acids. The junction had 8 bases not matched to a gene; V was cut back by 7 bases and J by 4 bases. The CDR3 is CASKGGGRDYNEQFF. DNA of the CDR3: TGTGCCAGCAAAGGGGGCGGGAGGGATTACAATGAGCAGTTCTTC.

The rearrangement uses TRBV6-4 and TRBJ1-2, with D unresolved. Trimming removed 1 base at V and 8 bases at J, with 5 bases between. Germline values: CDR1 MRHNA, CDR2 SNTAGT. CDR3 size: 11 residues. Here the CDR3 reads CASSDLGGYTF. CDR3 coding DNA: TGTGCCAGCAGTGACTTGGGCGGCTACACCTTC.

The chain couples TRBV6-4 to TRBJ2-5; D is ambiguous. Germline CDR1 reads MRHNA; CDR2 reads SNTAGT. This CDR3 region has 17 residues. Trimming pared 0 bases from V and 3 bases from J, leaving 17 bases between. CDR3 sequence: CASSDSPTPVMKETQYF. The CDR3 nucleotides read TGTGCCAGCAGTGACTCCCCTACTCCGGTCATGAAAGAGACCCAGTACTTC.

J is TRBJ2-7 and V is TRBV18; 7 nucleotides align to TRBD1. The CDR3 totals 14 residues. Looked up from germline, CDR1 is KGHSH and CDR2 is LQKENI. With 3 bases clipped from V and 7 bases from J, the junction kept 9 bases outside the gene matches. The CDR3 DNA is TGTGCCAGCTCACCGGCATCGGGACAGAATGAGCAGTACTTC. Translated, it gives CASSPASGQNEQYF.

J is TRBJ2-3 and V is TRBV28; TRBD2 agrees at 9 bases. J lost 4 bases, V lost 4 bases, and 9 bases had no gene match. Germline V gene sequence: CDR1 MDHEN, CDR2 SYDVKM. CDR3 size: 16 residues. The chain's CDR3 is CASSSHVGGRADTQYF. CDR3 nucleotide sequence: TGTGCCAGCAGTTCCCATGTCGGCGGGAGGGCAGATACGCAGTATTTT. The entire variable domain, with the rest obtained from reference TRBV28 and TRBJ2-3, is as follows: DVKVTQSSRYLVKRTGEKVFLECVQDMDHENMFWYRQDPGLGLRLIYFSYDVKMKEKGDIPEGYSVSREKKERFSLILESASTNQTSMYLCASSSHVGGRADTQYFGPGTRLTVL.

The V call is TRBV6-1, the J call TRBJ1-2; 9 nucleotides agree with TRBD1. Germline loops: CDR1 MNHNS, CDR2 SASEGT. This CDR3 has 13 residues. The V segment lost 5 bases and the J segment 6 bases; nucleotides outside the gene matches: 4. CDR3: CASSIRTGDGYTF. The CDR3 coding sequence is TGTGCCAGCAGTATTAGGACAGGGGATGGCTACACCTTC.

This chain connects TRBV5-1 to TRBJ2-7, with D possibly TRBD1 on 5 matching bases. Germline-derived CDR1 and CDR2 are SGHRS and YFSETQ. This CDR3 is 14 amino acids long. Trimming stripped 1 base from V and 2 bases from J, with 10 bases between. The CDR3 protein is CASSLWPGTYEQYF. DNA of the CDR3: TGCGCCAGCAGCTTGTGGCCAGGGACCTACGAGCAGTACTTC.

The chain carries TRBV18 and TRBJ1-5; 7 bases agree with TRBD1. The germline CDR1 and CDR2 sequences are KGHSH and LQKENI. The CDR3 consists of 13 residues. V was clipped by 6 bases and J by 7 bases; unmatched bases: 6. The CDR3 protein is CASSQTGDQPQHF. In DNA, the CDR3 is TGTGCCAGCTCTCAAACAGGGGACCAGCCCCAGCATTTT.

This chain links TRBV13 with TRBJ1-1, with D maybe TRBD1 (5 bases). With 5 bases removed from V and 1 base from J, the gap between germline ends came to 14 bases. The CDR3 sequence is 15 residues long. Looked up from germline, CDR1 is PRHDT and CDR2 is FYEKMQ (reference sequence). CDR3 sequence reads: CASSLNGQGNTEAFF. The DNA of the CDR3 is TGTGCCAGCAGCCTAAATGGGCAGGGGAACACTGAAGCTTTCTTT.

The CDR3 loop is CASSLRGGPAYEQYF. In nucleotides, the CDR3 is TGTGCCAGCAGCTTACGTGGTGGGCCCGCCTACGAGCAGTACTTC. The rearrangement joins TRBV7-9 to TRBJ2-7; D ambiguous. V shed 2 bases and J shed 2 bases, with 13 bases lying between them. CDR1 is SEHNR and CDR2 is FQNEAQ in the germline V gene (reference sequence). There are 15 residues in the CDR3.

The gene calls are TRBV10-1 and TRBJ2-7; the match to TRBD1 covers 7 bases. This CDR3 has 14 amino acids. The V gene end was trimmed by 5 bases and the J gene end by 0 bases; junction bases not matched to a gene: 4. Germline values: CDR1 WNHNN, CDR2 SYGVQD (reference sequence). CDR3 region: CASSRDSHSYEQYF. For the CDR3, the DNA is TGCGCCAGCAGTAGGGACAGCCACTCCTACGAGCAGTACTTC.

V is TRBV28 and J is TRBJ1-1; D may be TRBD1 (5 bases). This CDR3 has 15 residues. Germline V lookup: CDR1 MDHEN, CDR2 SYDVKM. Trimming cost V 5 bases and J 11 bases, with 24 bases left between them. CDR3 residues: CASSGAPEQVPGAFF. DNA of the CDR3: TGTGCCAGCAGTGGGGCACCCGAGCAGGTACCCGGGGCTTTCTTT.

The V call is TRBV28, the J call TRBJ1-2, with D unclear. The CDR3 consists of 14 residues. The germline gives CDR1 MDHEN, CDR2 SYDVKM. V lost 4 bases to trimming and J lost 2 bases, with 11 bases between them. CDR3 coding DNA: TGTGCCAGCAGTTCAACCCTACTAAACTATGGCTACACCTTC. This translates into CASSSTLLNYGYTF.

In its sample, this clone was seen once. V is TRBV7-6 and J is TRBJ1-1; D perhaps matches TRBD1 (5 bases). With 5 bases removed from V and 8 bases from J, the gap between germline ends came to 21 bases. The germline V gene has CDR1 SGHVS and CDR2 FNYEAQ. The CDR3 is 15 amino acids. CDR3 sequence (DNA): TGTGCCAGCAGCCGCCTCGGGGGGTTCGGGGACGAAGCTTTCTTT. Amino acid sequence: CASSRLGGFGDEAFF. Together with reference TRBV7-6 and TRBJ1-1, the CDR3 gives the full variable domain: GAGVSQSPRYKVTKRGQDVALRCDPISGHVSLYWYRQALGQGPEFLTYFNYEAQQDKSGLPNDRFSAERPEGSISTLTIQRTEQRDSAMYRCASSRLGGFGDEAFFGQGTRLTVV.

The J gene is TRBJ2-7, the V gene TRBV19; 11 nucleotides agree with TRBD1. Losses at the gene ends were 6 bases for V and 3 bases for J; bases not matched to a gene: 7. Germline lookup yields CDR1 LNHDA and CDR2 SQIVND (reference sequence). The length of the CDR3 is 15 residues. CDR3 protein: CASSRDGTGGYEQYF. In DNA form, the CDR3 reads TGTGCCAGTAGCAGGGATGGGACAGGGGGCTACGAGCAGTACTTC. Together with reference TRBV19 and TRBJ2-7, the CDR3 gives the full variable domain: DGGITQSPKYLFRKEGQNVTLSCEQNLNHDAMYWYRQDPGQGLRLIYYSQIVNDFQKGDIAEGYSVSREKKESFPLTVTSAQKNPTAFYLCASSRDGTGGYEQYFGPGTRLTVT.

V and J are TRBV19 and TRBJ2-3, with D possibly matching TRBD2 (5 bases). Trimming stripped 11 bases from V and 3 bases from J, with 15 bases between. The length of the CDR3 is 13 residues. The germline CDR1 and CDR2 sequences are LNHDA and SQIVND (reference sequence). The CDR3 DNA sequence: TGTGCCTCCGGGTCGGGAATGACAGATACGCAGTATTTT. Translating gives CASGSGMTDTQYF.

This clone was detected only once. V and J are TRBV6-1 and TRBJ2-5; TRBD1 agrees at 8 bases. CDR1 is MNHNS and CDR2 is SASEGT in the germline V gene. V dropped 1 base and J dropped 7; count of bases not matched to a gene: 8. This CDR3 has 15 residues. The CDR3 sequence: CASSEEDRAGGTQYF. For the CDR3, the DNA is TGTGCCAGCAGTGAAGAGGACAGGGCAGGGGGGACCCAGTACTTC.

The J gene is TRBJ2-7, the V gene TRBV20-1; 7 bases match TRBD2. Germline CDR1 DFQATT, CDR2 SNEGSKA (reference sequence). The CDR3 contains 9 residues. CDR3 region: CAAGREQYF. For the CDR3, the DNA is TGCGCAGCGGGAAGGGAGCAGTACTTC.